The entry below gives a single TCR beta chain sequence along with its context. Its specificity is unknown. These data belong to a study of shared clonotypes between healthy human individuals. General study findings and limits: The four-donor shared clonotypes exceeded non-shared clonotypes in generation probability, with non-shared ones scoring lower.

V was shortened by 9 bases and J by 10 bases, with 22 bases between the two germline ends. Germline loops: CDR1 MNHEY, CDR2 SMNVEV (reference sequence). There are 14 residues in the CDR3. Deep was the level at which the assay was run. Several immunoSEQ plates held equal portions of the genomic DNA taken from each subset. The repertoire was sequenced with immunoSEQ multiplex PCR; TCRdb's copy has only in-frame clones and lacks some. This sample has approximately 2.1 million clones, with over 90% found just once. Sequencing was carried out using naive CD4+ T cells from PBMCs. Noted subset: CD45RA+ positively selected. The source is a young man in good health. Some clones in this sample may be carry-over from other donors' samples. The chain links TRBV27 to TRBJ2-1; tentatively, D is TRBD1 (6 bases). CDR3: CASYPGTPHLEQFF. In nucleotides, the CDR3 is TGTGCCAGTTACCCCGGGACACCTCATTTAGAGCAGTTCTTC.